The clone carrying this T cell receptor beta chain showed up just a few times. The CDR3 consists of 16 residues. From germline, CDR1 is MGHRA and CDR2 YSYEKL. V lost 1 base, J lost 3 bases, and 7 bases stayed unmatched. The sample belongs to a study of cytomegalovirus exposure and HLA in healthy donors. The PCR ran on 60 Vbeta and 13 Jbeta primers. Profiled with immunoSEQ multiplex PCR; TCRdb holds only in-frame clones, not every one. The data contain 60,000 to 90,000 clones, roughly 64% of them singletons. The sequencing input was PBMCs. This clonotype was sampled from a man between 40 and 49 years old in good health and CMV-seropositive. The J gene is TRBJ2-5, the V gene TRBV4-1, with 8 positions matching TRBD2. For the CDR3, the DNA is TGCGCCAGCAGCCAAGGATACGGGGGGGTTAAAGAGACCCAGTACTTC. This encodes CASSQGYGGVKETQYF.